Following are 30 T cell receptor beta chains from one sample sequenced in a study of blood T cell repertoires in COVID-19. TCRdb keeps only in-frame clones here, not all; method: immunoSEQ multiplex PCR. The sample consists of a few hundred thousand clones, approximately 88% of them appearing once. Sequencing used peripheral blood. All receptors come from a woman aged 70-85 years with COVID-19, enrolled during active disease.

This clone was recorded a few times. The CDR3 loop reads CSASQGLSYNEQFF. The CDR3 region has the DNA TGCAGTGCTAGTCAGGGGTTATCCTACAATGAGCAGTTCTTC. V gene TRBV20-1 combines with J gene TRBJ2-1; weak D call: TRBD1 (6 bases). V lost 3 bases, J lost 1 base, and 10 bases lay in between. The germline V gene encodes CDR1 DFQATT and CDR2 SNEGSKA (reference sequence). The CDR3 extends over 14 amino acids.

The V and J genes are TRBV5-1 and TRBJ1-1, with D tentatively TRBD1 (6 bases). V was shortened by 4 bases and J by 0 bases, with 16 bases between the two germline ends. The germline V gene encodes CDR1 SGHRS and CDR2 YFSETQ. CDR3 length: 16 residues. CDR3 sequence (DNA): TGCGCCAGCAGCGACGGACAGAGGGTTATGAACACTGAAGCTTTCTTT. Translated, it gives CASSDGQRVMNTEAFF.

This clone has just one count. The chain couples TRBV11-3 to TRBJ2-3, with TRBD1 identical over 8 bases. Germline V gene sequence: CDR1 SGHNT, CDR2 YENEEA. The trim removed 5 bases at V and 2 bases at J, leaving 6 bases unmatched. The CDR3 runs to 15 residues. CDR3 protein: CASSRGQDHTDTQYF. The CDR3 coding sequence is TGTGCCAGCAGCAGGGGACAGGACCACACAGATACGCAGTATTTT.

The genes are TRBV5-1 and TRBJ1-4; 10 positions agree with TRBD1. Germline loops: CDR1 SGHRS, CDR2 YFSETQ. The CDR3 spans 16 residues. V lost 4 bases, J lost 7 bases, and 10 bases stayed unmatched. This CDR3 is CASSLGTGVESEKLFF. For the CDR3, the DNA is TGCGCCAGCAGCCTTGGGACAGGGGTGGAAAGTGAAAAACTGTTTTTT.

The rearrangement uses TRBV5-1 and TRBJ2-7; D unclear. This CDR3 has 14 amino acids. The germline CDR1 and CDR2 sequences are SGHRS and YFSETQ. V was clipped by 3 bases and J by 7 bases, with 17 bases between them. This CDR3 is CASSSQTSAIEQYF. The CDR3 coding sequence is TGCGCCAGCAGCTCCCAGACCAGCGCTATTGAGCAGTACTTC.

The chain links TRBV5-4 to TRBJ1-2, with a weak D call TRBD1 (6 bases). Germline loops: CDR1 SGHNT, CDR2 YYREEE (reference sequence). The CDR3 is 14 amino acids. Trimming left V 0 bases short and J 4 bases short, with 10 bases between. This CDR3 reads CASSLAGEGYGYTF. For the CDR3, the DNA is TGTGCCAGCAGCTTGGCAGGGGAGGGCTATGGCTACACCTTC.

The V call is TRBV19, the J call TRBJ1-5; D is ambiguous. The germline gives CDR1 LNHDA, CDR2 SQIVND (reference sequence). The CDR3 is 16 amino acids. Trimming left V 7 bases short and J 0 bases short, with 16 bases between. CDR3: CASTTLAVNSNQPQHF. CDR3 coding DNA: TGTGCCAGTACCACCTTGGCGGTGAATAGCAATCAGCCCCAGCATTTT.

The sample holds one count of this clone. This chain connects TRBV6-5 to TRBJ2-7; 7 bases line up with TRBD1. From germline, CDR1 is MNHEY and CDR2 SVGAGI. This CDR3 is built from 14 residues. V shed 6 bases and J 3 bases; nucleotides not matched to a gene: 8. The CDR3 loop is CASRDRRRSYEQYF. The CDR3, as DNA: TGTGCCAGCAGGGACAGGCGGAGGAGCTACGAGCAGTACTTC.

The rearrangement uses TRBV28 and TRBJ1-2; 7 nucleotides align to TRBD1. Germline V gene lookup returns CDR1 MDHEN and CDR2 SYDVKM. J gave up 4 bases and V 5 bases, and 13 bases lay outside the gene matches. This CDR3 has 16 amino acids. CDR3 bases: TGTGCCAGCAGTCAGGGGACAGCAATATATGGCTATGGCTACACCTTC. Translation: CASSQGTAIYGYGYTF.

The chain carries TRBV28 and TRBJ1-1; TRBD1 might be the D (5 bases). Germline V gene sequence: CDR1 MDHEN, CDR2 SYDVKM. Trimming pared 6 bases from V and 7 bases from J, leaving 15 bases between. The CDR3 runs 13 residues. This chain's CDR3 is CASRIGGGSEAFF. The CDR3 bases are TGTGCCAGCAGAATCGGGGGAGGAAGTGAAGCTTTCTTT.

This clone has just a few counts. The V gene is TRBV24-1, the J gene TRBJ2-2, with 7 bases fitting TRBD1. CDR1 is KGHDR and CDR2 is SFDVKD in the germline V gene. V dropped 12 bases and J dropped 1; count of bases not matched to a gene: 7. The CDR3 has 14 residues. The CDR3 DNA sequence: TGTGCCGCAACCCACAGGGGGAACACCGGGGAGCTGTTTTTT. Translation gives CAATHRGNTGELFF.

V gene TRBV23-1 combines with J gene TRBJ1-5; D is undetermined. TRBV23-1 is an open reading frame whose function is uncertain. Trimming removed 8 bases at V and 4 bases at J, with 15 bases between. The CDR3 sequence is 14 residues long. CDR3 nucleotide sequence: TGCGCCAGCTATTTTCGTCGGGAGAATCAGCCCCAGCATTTT. Its protein is CASYFRRENQPQHF.

The rearrangement links TRBV4-1 to TRBJ2-5; weak D call: TRBD2 (6 bases). This CDR3 has 19 amino acids. Germline V CDR1 and CDR2: MGHRA, YSYEKL. V was trimmed by 0 bases and J by 2 bases, leaving 22 bases between them. CDR3: CASSQDKAVGGDLQETQYF. CDR3 DNA: TGCGCCAGCAGCCAAGATAAAGCTGTCGGCGGGGACCTGCAAGAGACCCAGTACTTC.

The chain uses TRBV5-1 and TRBJ1-1; 7 positions agree with TRBD1. V lost 8 bases and J lost 0; bases outside the gene matches: 7. The germline CDR1 and CDR2 sequences are SGHRS and YFSETQ. The CDR3 covers 14 residues. The CDR3 DNA reads as TGCGCCAGTAGGGAGACAGGGCTGAACACTGAAGCTTTCTTT. This codes for CASRETGLNTEAFF.

This chain joins TRBV5-5 and TRBJ2-2; D perhaps matches TRBD1 (6 bases). V was pared by 0 bases and J by 7 bases, with 13 bases between. The V gene's germline CDR1 is SGHKS and CDR2 YYEKEE (reference sequence). The CDR3 consists of 15 residues. In DNA, the CDR3 is TGTGCCAGCAGCTTGGAGGACAGTTTATTCGGGGAGCTGTTTTTT. It is translated as CASSLEDSLFGELFF.

The CDR3 DNA reads TGTGCCAGCAGGACAGGGGCCCTTAATGAAAAACTGTTTTTT. Its translation: CASRTGALNEKLFF. The rearrangement links TRBV6-5 to TRBJ1-4; 8 bases fit TRBD1. Per germline, CDR1 MNHEY and CDR2 SVGAGI. V lost 6 bases, J lost 4 bases, and 4 bases stayed unmatched. The CDR3 is 14 amino acids.

This chain connects TRBV6-5 to TRBJ1-1; D call uncertain. The length of the CDR3 is 14 residues. V was clipped by 0 bases and J by 3 bases, with 8 bases between them. From germline, CDR1 is MNHEY and CDR2 SVGAGI. The CDR3 sequence: CASSYSGSYTEAFF. DNA of the CDR3: TGTGCCAGCAGTTACTCAGGGAGTTACACTGAAGCTTTCTTT.

This chain joins TRBV27 and TRBJ2-1; 11 nucleotides agree with TRBD2. Germline trimming cut 3 bases from V and 0 bases from J; bases unmatched to any gene: 4. Germline lookup yields CDR1 MNHEY and CDR2 SMNVEV (reference sequence). The CDR3 is 17 residues long. For the CDR3, the DNA is TGTGCCAGCAGTTTTAGCGGGAGGGGGGTCTCCTACAATGAGCAGTTCTTC. It yields the protein CASSFSGRGVSYNEQFF.

The chain uses TRBV19 and TRBJ2-2, with a tentative D call TRBD2 (5 bases). From germline, CDR1 is LNHDA and CDR2 SQIVND (reference sequence). The CDR3 extends over 14 amino acids. Deletions cut 4 bases from V and 7 bases from J, with 13 bases between. As DNA, the CDR3 is TGTGCCAGTAGTACCTCCCGCGCGGGCGGGGAGCTGTTTTTT. Its translation: CASSTSRAGGELFF.

The V and J genes are TRBV7-9 and TRBJ1-1; possibly TRBD1 for D (6 bases). V was shortened by 4 bases and J by 1 base, with 16 bases between the two germline ends. The V gene's germline CDR1 is SEHNR and CDR2 FQNEAQ (reference sequence). This CDR3 contains 16 residues. CDR3 amino acids: CASSSTGIGWNTEAFF. DNA of the CDR3: TGTGCCAGCAGCTCTACAGGGATAGGATGGAACACTGAAGCTTTCTTT.

V gene TRBV5-5 combines with J gene TRBJ2-7; D possibly corresponds to TRBD2 (6 bases). This CDR3 has 15 residues. The germline CDR1 and CDR2 sequences are SGHKS and YYEKEE (reference sequence). The V end was cut by 0 bases, the J end by 4 bases, with 14 bases between. The CDR3 sequence: CASSLEGSGYYEQYF. The CDR3 DNA is TGTGCCAGCAGCTTGGAGGGTAGCGGTTATTACGAGCAGTACTTC.

The table lists this clone with a few counts. As DNA, the CDR3 is TGTGCCAGTACTCCATCGAGCCAAAGACTCTCTGGAAACACCATATATTTT. This encodes CASTPSSQRLSGNTIYF. V usage is TRBV19 and J usage is TRBJ1-3; D ambiguous. The CDR3 contains 17 residues. Germline V gene lookup returns CDR1 LNHDA and CDR2 SQIVND (reference sequence). Trimming shortened V by 7 bases and J by 0 bases, and 19 bases separated the two germline ends.

V usage is TRBV7-2 and J usage is TRBJ1-2; 8 nucleotides agree with TRBD1. The CDR3 spans 14 residues. CDR1 and CDR2 from the germline V gene are SGHTA and FQGNSA. Trimming cost V 5 bases and J 9 bases; bases outside gene matches: 11. The CDR3 DNA is TGTGCCAGCAGCCAACAGGGACAGGCTAGTCGCTACACCTTC. Amino acid sequence: CASSQQGQASRYTF.

J is TRBJ1-4 and V is TRBV12-5, with D unresolved. There are 15 residues in the CDR3. The germline V and J ends were trimmed by 1 base and 2 bases, with 8 bases remaining between them. Germline lookup yields CDR1 LGHNT and CDR2 FRNRAP. The CDR3 DNA reads as TGTGCTAGTGGTTTGGGCCAGTCGACTAATGAAAAACTGTTTTTT. This translates into CASGLGQSTNEKLFF. Full variable domain (outside the CDR3, taken from reference TRBV12-5 and TRBJ1-4): DARVTQTPRHKVTEMGQEVTMRCQPILGHNTVFWYRQTMMQGLELLAYFRNRAPLDDSGMPKDRFSAEMPDATLATLKIQPSEPRDSAVYFCASGLGQSTNEKLFFGSGTQLSVL.

The chain has TRBV5-1 and TRBJ1-5; D may be TRBD1 (6 bases). Germline values: CDR1 SGHRS, CDR2 YFSETQ. This CDR3 region has 14 residues. The germline V and J ends were trimmed by 4 bases and 0 bases, with 8 bases remaining between them. The CDR3 sequence is CASSTDSSNQPQHF. The CDR3, as DNA: TGCGCCAGCAGCACGGACAGTAGCAATCAGCCCCAGCATTTT.

The chain combines TRBV19 with TRBJ1-4, with 7 bases aligning to TRBD1. Germline V gene sequence: CDR1 LNHDA, CDR2 SQIVND (reference sequence). Germline trimming cut 7 bases from V and 7 bases from J; bases unmatched to any gene: 3. This CDR3 comprises 12 residues. CDR3 DNA sequence: TGTGCCAGTACTCACAGGGGTGAAAAACTGTTTTTT. It encodes CASTHRGEKLFF.

The CDR3 DNA reads as TGTGCCAGCAGCATAGACAGTTCCTGGGATACGCAGTATTTT. Translated, it gives CASSIDSSWDTQYF. The rearrangement joins TRBV7-8 to TRBJ2-3; possible D gene TRBD1, 5 bases. The CDR3 has 14 amino acids. Germline V lookup: CDR1 SGHVS, CDR2 FQNEAQ. V dropped 5 bases and J dropped 6 bases, with 15 bases sitting between them.

The rearrangement joins TRBV6-5 to TRBJ2-1; 7 bases fit TRBD1. There are 15 residues in the CDR3. Trimming took 6 bases from V and 8 from J; bases not matched to a gene: 13. Germline CDR1 reads MNHEY; CDR2 reads SVGAGI. Here the CDR3 reads CASRHRDRAIDEQFF. The CDR3 DNA reads as TGTGCCAGCAGGCACCGGGACAGAGCCATCGATGAGCAGTTCTTC.

V usage is TRBV2 and J usage is TRBJ1-1, with TRBD1 matching over 9 bases. V shed 2 bases, J shed 7 bases, and the junction held 5 bases outside the gene matches. From germline, CDR1 is SNHLY and CDR2 FYNNEI. The CDR3 is 14 amino acids. In DNA, the CDR3 is TGTGCCAGCAGTGAAAGTAGGGGACAGGGTGAAGCTTTCTTT. This encodes CASSESRGQGEAFF.

The chain employs TRBV4-2 and TRBJ1-3, with TRBD1 matching over 9 bases. The CDR3 is 15 amino acids. V shed 4 bases, J shed 2 bases, and the junction held 3 bases outside the gene matches. Germline V lookup: CDR1 LGHNA, CDR2 YNFKEQ. CDR3 sequence: CASSPGTGTGNTIYF. In DNA form, the CDR3 reads TGTGCCAGCAGCCCAGGGACAGGGACTGGAAACACCATATATTTT.